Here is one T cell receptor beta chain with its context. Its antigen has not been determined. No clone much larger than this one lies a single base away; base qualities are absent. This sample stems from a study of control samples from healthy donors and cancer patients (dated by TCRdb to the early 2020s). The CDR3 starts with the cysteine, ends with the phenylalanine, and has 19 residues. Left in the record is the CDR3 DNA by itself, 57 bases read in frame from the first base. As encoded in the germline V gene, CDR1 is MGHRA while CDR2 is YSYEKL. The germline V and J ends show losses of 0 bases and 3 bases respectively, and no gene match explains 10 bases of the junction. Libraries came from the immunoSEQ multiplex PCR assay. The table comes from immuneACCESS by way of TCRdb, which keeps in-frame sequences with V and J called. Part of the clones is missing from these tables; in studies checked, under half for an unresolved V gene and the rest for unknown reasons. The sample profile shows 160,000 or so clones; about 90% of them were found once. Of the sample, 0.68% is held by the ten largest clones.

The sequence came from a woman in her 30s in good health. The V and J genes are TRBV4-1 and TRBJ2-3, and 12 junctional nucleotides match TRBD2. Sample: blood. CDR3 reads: CASSQEGLTSGSLTDTQYF. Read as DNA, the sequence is TGCGCCAGCAGCCAAGAGGGGCTGACTAGCGGGAGTCTGACAGATACGCAGTATTTT.